The present entry profiles one TCR beta chain with its context. No cognate antigen has been identified for it. Per-base qualities were not stored, and no clone one base away is much larger. These data originate in a study of radiation and T cells in renal cell carcinoma (TCRdb year 2020). In the study overall: The samples were drawn from a clinical trial, where primary renal cell carcinomas were treated with 15 Gy of stereotactic body radiation therapy and then removed by nephrectomy 4 weeks afterward. In total, some 50 samples, comprising approximately 25 tumors and some 27 peripheral blood samples, were subjected to TCR beta sequencing. A total of approximately 3,800,000 unique CDR3 nucleotide sequences, encoding 2,658,974 unique CDR3 amino acid sequences, were found across all 55 or so samples.

In light of the paper, this sample's time point label describes: baseline pretreatment blood. The treatment or condition label on this specimen signifies: 15 Gy SBRT to primary tumor, nephrectomy 4 weeks later. To follow tumor-enriched clonotypes, serial peripheral blood was collected from radiation-treated patients at baseline and at 2 weeks and 4 weeks after SBRT. All patients had renal cell carcinoma with clear cell pathology. The QIAamp DNA Blood Mini Kit (Qiagen) was used to prepare genomic DNA for TCR sequencing. Samples were included in the analyses only if all quality control checks were passed. The V and J ends are trimmed by 6 bases and 3 bases, leaving 11 bases between them. As encoded in the germline V gene, CDR1 is MNHNS while CDR2 is SASEGT. The CDR3 starts with the cysteine, ends with the phenylalanine, and has 13 residues. Only CDR3 DNA remains: 39 bases, in frame from the first base.

General study outcomes and caveats: An increase in top tumor clonotypes in blood was observed from baseline to 2 weeks post-radiation, followed by contraction by 4 weeks, which was taken to suggest transient expansion of tumor-resident clones. Blood repertoire dynamics were not followed beyond 4 weeks after treatment. Because the trial had a single-armed design, the trial could not examine how radiation dose or scheduling affected the TCR repertoire. Because pretreatment tumor biopsies were not available, the baseline intratumoral presence of clonotypes could not be determined.

TCR beta libraries were generated from genomic DNA with the immunoSEQ kit, following the manufacturer's recommendations. To prepare the libraries, a first multiplex PCR with proprietary primers was run, followed by a second PCR that added unique barcodes, and a bead cleanup was done after each round. Each sample batch included a kit-provided positive control reaction and a negative control reaction. The final libraries were assessed on an Agilent 4200 TapeStation D1000 ScreenTape, pooled by volume, and quantified by qPCR. Sequencing ran on an Illumina NextSeq500 with a MidOutput 150-cycle cartridge, using 156 Read1 and 15 Index1 cycles with kit custom primers. The pooled library was loaded at approximately 1 pM, with an approximately 19% PhiX control spiked in. As for how the authors treated the data: Vendor-processed data were analyzed in R, with a clonotype defined as all T cells sharing the same CDR3 nucleotide sequence. For clone abundance analyses, frequencies were normalized to the 10,000 most abundant clones in each sample. Public T cell clones, averaging fewer than five per sample, were removed before analysis. An abundance difference of at least 32-fold between compartments was the criterion for calling clonotypes tumor-enriched or baseline blood-enriched. A beta-binomial differential abundance model was applied to find clonotypes that expanded or contracted between blood time points. The Baroni-Urbani and Buser coefficient was used to measure tumor-blood repertoire similarity, and groups were compared with two-tailed Wilcoxon tests in R. This is the immuneACCESS table as TCRdb keeps it, with only in-frame sequences that have V and J called. A part of the clones is gone; compared with another copy, unresolved V genes explain less than half, and the rest is unexplained. D and trimming were read from the DNA, whereas the V and J calls and clone size are those reported in that table. A total of 110,000 to 150,000 clones appear in this sample, 70% to 90% of them only once. The ten largest clones represent about 12% of the sample.

The clonotype originates from a woman aged 50 to 60 with renal cell carcinoma. The V and J genes are TRBV6-1 and TRBJ1-1, with the D gene not clear enough to name. The sample was blood, taken from a patient whose treatment included radiotherapy and nephrectomy. The sequenced DNA is TGTGCCAGCAGAGCGACACCCGACACTGAAGCTTTCTTT. This sequence encodes CASRATPDTEAFF.